This passage covers 7 T cell receptor beta chains from one sample sequenced in a study of CD8+ T cells in alopecia areata. Treatment meaning: oral pan-JAK inhibitor, 5-10 mg twice daily. RNA extraction and reverse transcription yielded cDNA as sequencing template. Repertoires were generated with immunoSEQ multiplex PCR, while TCRdb's copy carries only in-frame clones and drops some. Among about 42,000 clones, around 71% were seen once, and the ten largest hold 20% to 25%. This specimen was CD8+ T cells sorted from blood, taken at week 4, from a patient treated with tofacitinib. These receptors were taken from a human donor with alopecia areata.

This clone was seen a few times. The chain employs TRBV30 and TRBJ2-1; tentative D call: TRBD1 (6 bases). Trimming left V 3 bases short and J 5 bases short, with 17 bases between. CDR1 GTSNPN and CDR2 SVGIG come from the germline V gene (reference sequence). CDR3 length: 15 residues. The CDR3 DNA follows: TGTGCCTGGAGGGCTACCGGGACACGAAACAATGAGCAGTTCTTC. Protein sequence: CAWRATGTRNNEQFF.

The chain couples TRBV4-1 to TRBJ2-3; either TRBD1 or TRBD2 may fit D (5 bases each). In germline, CDR1 is MGHRA, CDR2 YSYEKL. Trimming shortened V by 0 bases and J by 4 bases, and 14 bases separated the two germline ends. This CDR3 is 16 amino acids long. This chain's CDR3 is CASSQDGTNGADTQYF. The DNA for the CDR3 is TGCGCCAGCAGCCAAGATGGGACGAATGGCGCAGATACGCAGTATTTT.

The V call is TRBV7-2, the J call TRBJ2-7; a possible D gene is TRBD1 (6 bases). Germline V gene sequence: CDR1 SGHTA, CDR2 FQGNSA. The V gene lost 8 bases and the J gene lost 5 bases, with 16 bases spanning the gap. The CDR3 runs 13 residues. The chain's CDR3 is CASRDIGIHEQYF. The CDR3 DNA is TGTGCCAGCCGGGACATTGGGATCCACGAGCAGTACTTC.

This clone was seen only a few times. The rearrangement links TRBV29-1 to TRBJ2-7; unclear D gene. Germline V gene data show CDR1 as SQVTM and CDR2 as ANQGSEA. The CDR3 is 12 amino acids. Trimming took off 3 bases at V and 5 bases at J, with 11 bases between the two ends. The CDR3 DNA is TGCAGCGTTGAGTTTAATACGGACGAGCAGTACTTC. Translated, it gives CSVEFNTDEQYF.

The gene calls are TRBV29-1 and TRBJ1-2; D remains unclear. This CDR3 comprises 11 residues. In germline, CDR1 is SQVTM, CDR2 ANQGSEA. The V end was cut by 4 bases, the J end by 4 bases, with 7 bases between. CDR3 DNA: TGCAGCGTTGCGGGGAGCTATGGCTACACCTTC. Encoded protein: CSVAGSYGYTF.

This chain connects TRBV30 to TRBJ2-2, with D perhaps assigned TRBD1 or TRBD2 (6 bases each). The CDR3 sequence is 15 residues long. Germline V lookup: CDR1 GTSNPN, CDR2 SVGIG (reference sequence). V was clipped by 4 bases and J by 8 bases, with 20 bases between them. The CDR3 spells CAWIPGASQGGELFF. The CDR3 DNA reads as TGTGCCTGGATCCCGGGGGCTTCCCAAGGTGGGGAGCTGTTTTTT. Filled out from reference TRBV30 and TRBJ2-2, the complete variable domain reads SQTIHQWPATLVQPVGSPLSLECTVEGTSNPNLYWYRQAAGRGLQLLFYSVGIGQISSEVPQNLSASRPQDRQFILSSKKLLLSDSGFYLCAWIPGASQGGELFFGEGSRLTVL.

The CDR3 here is CASSLADRVLFF. The CDR3 region has the DNA TGTGCCAGCAGCTTAGCCGACAGGGTACTGTTTTTT. The chain couples TRBV7-6 to TRBJ1-4; TRBD1 matches 7 bases. Germline V gene lookup returns CDR1 SGHVS and CDR2 FNYEAQ. The CDR3 sequence is 12 residues long. The V segment lost 0 bases and the J segment 13 bases; nucleotides outside the gene matches: 2.